The subject of this entry is one T cell receptor (beta chain). Its specificity is unknown. These data originate in a study of OX40 agonist ivuxolimab in advanced cancers. Study as a whole: From 23 to 79 years was the age range, with a mean of about 54 years, and over 80% were male.

Method: immunoSEQ multiplex PCR; TCRdb's copy keeps in-frame clones and lacks some. The sample carries about 43,000 clones, approximately 91% recorded once. Between the trimmed V and J ends, which lost 6 bases and 3 bases, there was a span of 11 bases. CDR1 MNHEY and CDR2 SVGAGI come from the germline V gene. The CDR3 consists of 13 residues. Whole-study findings and limits: Clonal expansion in partial responders at 0.1-3.0 mg/kg ranked among the lowest. Which antigen the expanded peripheral T cells recognized is unknown.

This sequence joins TRBV6-5 and TRBJ1-1, with a possible D match to TRBD1 (6 bases). This receptor was obtained from an adult with an advanced solid tumor such as melanoma, head and neck, liver or kidney cancer. The material was CD4+ or CD8+ T cells sorted from blood, obtained in a trial of the OX40 agonist ivuxolimab. The CDR3 spells CASSATGYTEAFF. CDR3 bases: TGTGCCAGCAGCGCCACAGGGTACACTGAAGCTTTCTTT.